The following is a TCR beta chain sequence with its context. This sample is drawn from a study of cytomegalovirus exposure and HLA in healthy donors. A multiplex PCR was run with 60 Vbeta primers and 13 Jbeta primers. Repertoires were generated with immunoSEQ multiplex PCR, while TCRdb's copy carries only in-frame clones and drops some. The profile shows 100,000 or so clones, around 85% of them singletons. CDR1 MDHEN and CDR2 SYDVKM come from the germline V gene. The CDR3 has 15 amino acids. The V end was cut by 5 bases, the J end by 0 bases, with 10 bases between. The clonotype was recovered from a man aged 30 to 45 in good health and CMV-seronegative. The sequencing input was PBMCs. The rearrangement uses TRBV28 and TRBJ2-2; D is possibly TRBD2 (6 bases). In DNA form, the CDR3 reads TGTGCCAGCAGTCGCGCGGGAACGAACACCGGGGAGCTGTTTTTT. Translating gives CASSRAGTNTGELFF.